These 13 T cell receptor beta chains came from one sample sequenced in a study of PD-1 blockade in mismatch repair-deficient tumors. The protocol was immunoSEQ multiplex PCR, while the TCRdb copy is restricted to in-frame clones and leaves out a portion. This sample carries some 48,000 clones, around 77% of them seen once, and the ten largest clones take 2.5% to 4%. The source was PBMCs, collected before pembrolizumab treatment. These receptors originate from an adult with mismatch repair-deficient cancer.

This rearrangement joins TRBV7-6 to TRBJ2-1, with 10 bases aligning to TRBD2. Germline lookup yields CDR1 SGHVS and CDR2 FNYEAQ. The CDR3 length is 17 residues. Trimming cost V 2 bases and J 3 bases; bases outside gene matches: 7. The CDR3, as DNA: TGTGCCAGCAGCTTACGAGCGGGGGGGGTTGACTACAATGAGCAGTTCTTC. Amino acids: CASSLRAGGVDYNEQFF.

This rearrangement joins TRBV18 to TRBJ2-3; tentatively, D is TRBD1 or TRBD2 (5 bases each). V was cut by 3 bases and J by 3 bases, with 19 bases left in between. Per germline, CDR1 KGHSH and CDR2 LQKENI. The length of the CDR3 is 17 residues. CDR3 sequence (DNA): TGTGCCAGCTCACCGACTTTCCGGGACGAAGGGACAGATACGCAGTATTTT. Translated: CASSPTFRDEGTDTQYF.

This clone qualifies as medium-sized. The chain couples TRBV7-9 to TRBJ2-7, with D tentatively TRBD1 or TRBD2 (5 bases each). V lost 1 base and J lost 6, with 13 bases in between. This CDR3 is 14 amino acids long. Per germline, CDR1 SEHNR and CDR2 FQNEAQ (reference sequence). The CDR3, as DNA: TGTGCCAGCAGCTTAGTTTCTGGGGCGGGCGAGCAGTACTTC. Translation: CASSLVSGAGEQYF. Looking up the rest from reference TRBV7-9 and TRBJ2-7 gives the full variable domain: DTGVSQNPRHKITKRGQNVTFRCDPISEHNRLYWYRQTLGQGPEFLTYFQNEAQLEKSRLLSDRFSAERPKGSFSTLEIQRTEQGDSAMYLCASSLVSGAGEQYFGPGTRLTVT.

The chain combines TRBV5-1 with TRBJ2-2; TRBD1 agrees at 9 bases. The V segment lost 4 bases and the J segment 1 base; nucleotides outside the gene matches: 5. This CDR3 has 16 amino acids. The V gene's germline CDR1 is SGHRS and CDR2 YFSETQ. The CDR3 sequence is CASSPPGQGNTGELFF. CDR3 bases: TGCGCCAGCAGCCCGCCGGGACAGGGGAACACCGGGGAGCTGTTTTTT.

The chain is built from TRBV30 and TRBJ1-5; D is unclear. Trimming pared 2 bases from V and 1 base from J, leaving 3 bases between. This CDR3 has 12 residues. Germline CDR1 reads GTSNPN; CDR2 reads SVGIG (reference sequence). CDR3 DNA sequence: TGTGCCTGGAGTAGGAGCAATCAGCCCCAGCATTTT. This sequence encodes CAWSRSNQPQHF.

The CDR3 here is CASSMGTFAYEQYF. The CDR3 coding sequence is TGTGCCAGTAGTATGGGGACTTTCGCCTACGAGCAGTACTTC. The chain links TRBV19 to TRBJ2-7, with a weak D call TRBD2 (6 bases). V dropped 3 bases and J dropped 2 bases, with 11 bases sitting between them. The CDR3 has 14 residues. Germline assignment: CDR1 LNHDA and CDR2 SQIVND (reference sequence).

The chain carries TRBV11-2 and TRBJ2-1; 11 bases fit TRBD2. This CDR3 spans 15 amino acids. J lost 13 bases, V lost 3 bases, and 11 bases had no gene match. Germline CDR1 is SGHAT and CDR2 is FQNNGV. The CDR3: CASSLVAGGPAAQFF. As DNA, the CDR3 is TGTGCCAGCAGCTTGGTAGCGGGAGGGCCGGCGGCCCAGTTCTTC.

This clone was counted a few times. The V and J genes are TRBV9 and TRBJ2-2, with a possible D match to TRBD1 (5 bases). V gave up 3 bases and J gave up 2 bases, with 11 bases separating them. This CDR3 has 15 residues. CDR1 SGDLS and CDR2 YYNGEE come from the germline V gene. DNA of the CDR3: TGTGCCAGCAGCGGCCCTACAGGAAACACCGGGGAGCTGTTTTTT. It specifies CASSGPTGNTGELFF.

CDR3 sequence: CASKGRGETQYF. CDR3 DNA: TGTGCCAGCAAGGGCCGGGGCGAGACCCAGTACTTC. The chain recombines TRBV11-3 with TRBJ2-5; either TRBD1 or TRBD2 may supply D (5 bases each). The length of the CDR3 is 12 residues. Trimming took 7 bases from V and 5 from J, leaving 11 bases between them. CDR1 is SGHNT and CDR2 is YENEEA in the germline V gene.

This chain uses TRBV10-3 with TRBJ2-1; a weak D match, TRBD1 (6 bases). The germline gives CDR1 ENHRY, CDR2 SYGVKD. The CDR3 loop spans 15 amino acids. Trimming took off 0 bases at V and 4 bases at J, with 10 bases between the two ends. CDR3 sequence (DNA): TGTGCCATCAGTGAGTCGGGACAATCGTACAATGAGCAGTTCTTC. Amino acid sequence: CAISESGQSYNEQFF.

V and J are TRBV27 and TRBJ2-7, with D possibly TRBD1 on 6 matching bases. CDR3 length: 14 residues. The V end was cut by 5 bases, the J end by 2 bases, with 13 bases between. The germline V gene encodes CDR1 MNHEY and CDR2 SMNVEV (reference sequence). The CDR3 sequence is CASSRQVPTYEQYF. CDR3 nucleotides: TGTGCCAGCAGTCGACAGGTACCTACCTACGAGCAGTACTTC.

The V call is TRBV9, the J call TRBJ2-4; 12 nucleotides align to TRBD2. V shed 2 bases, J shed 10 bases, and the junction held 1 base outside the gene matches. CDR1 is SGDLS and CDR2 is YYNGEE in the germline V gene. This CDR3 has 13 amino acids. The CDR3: CASSVLAGGIQYF. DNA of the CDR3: TGTGCCAGCAGCGTCCTAGCGGGAGGGATTCAGTACTTC.

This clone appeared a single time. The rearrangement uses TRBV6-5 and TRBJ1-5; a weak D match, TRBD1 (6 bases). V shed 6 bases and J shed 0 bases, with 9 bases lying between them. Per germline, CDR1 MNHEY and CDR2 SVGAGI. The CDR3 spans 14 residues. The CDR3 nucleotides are TGTGCCAGCAGACGACAGGCTAGCAATCAGCCCCAGCATTTT. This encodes CASRRQASNQPQHF.